The rows below give T cell receptor beta chains drawn from one sample of a study of post-analysis software for immune sequencing data. TCRdb redid the calling of the PCR reads with MiXCR, one entry per CDR3 protein. Of about 500,000 distinct CDR3 sequences listed, under 55% are singletons. The sequencing sample was made of blood. The receptors come from a girl aged 5-17 years with multiple sclerosis. CDR3s include the opening cysteine and the closing phenylalanine or tryptophan. A D gene is named only where the DNA matches it firmly. The listing skips clone size in some rows; elsewhere it reads once, few, many or a size class.

d_gene	v_gene	j_gene	abundance	CDR3nt	CDR3aa
-	TRBV27	TRBJ2-5	-	TGTGCCAGCAGCGGGCTAGGGGGAGAGACCCAGTACTTC	CASSGLGGETQYF
-	TRBV7-2	TRBJ2-1	-	TGTGCCAGCAGCTGGGGGTCTATTTACAATGAGCAGTTCTTC	CASSWGSIYNEQFF
TRBD2	TRBV20-1	TRBJ2-3	-	TGCAGTGCGAGGACTAGCGGGAGAGCAGGCACAGATACGCAGTATTTT	CSARTSGRAGTDTQYF
-	TRBV20-1	TRBJ2-7	-	TGCAGTGCTAGGGGAGTGGCGGGTCACTACGAGCAGTACTTC	CSARGVAGHYEQYF
-	TRBV18	TRBJ2-3	-	TGTGCCAGCTCACCAAACCCAGGGGACACAGATACGCAGTATTTT	CASSPNPGDTDTQYF
-	TRBV10-3	TRBJ2-5	few	TGTGCCATCAGAAATCCGGGACCTCGGGGAGAGACCCAGTACTTC	CAIRNPGPRGETQYF
-	TRBV9	TRBJ2-7	-	TGTGCCAGCAGCGTAGGTCCGGGGGGCCTAACCTACGAGCAGTACTTC	CASSVGPGGLTYEQYF
-	TRBV7-6	TRBJ2-7	-	TGTGCCAGCAGCCGAGGGGGGCTAGCGGTCTACGAGCAGTACTTC	CASSRGGLAVYEQYF
-	TRBV7-2	TRBJ1-2	-	TGTGCCAGCAGCTTAGATCAGGGGTCGTACTATGGCTACACCTTC	CASSLDQGSYYGYTF
TRBD2	TRBV12-3/TRBV12-4	TRBJ2-7	-	TGTGCCAACAGTCTCGGACTAGCGGGAAGTTACGAGCAGTACTTC	CANSLGLAGSYEQYF
-	TRBV29-1	TRBJ2-7	few	TGCAGCGTTGAAAACGAAGGACGTAACGGCGAGCAGTACTTC	CSVENEGRNGEQYF
-	TRBV15	TRBJ2-1	few	TGTGCCACCAGCAGAGATCGTGCTAGCGTCAATGAGCAGTTCTTC	CATSRDRASVNEQFF
-	TRBV20-1	TRBJ2-5	few	TGCAGTGCTAGCAAGATTGGATTAGAGACCCAGTACTTC	CSASKIGLETQYF
TRBD1	TRBV9	TRBJ1-3	few	TGTGCCAGCAGCGTAGCAACTACCGGGACAGCCATGGGAAACACCATATATTTT	CASSVATTGTAMGNTIYF
-	TRBV27	TRBJ2-5	many	TGTGCCAGCAGCTTCGGACAGCAAGAGACCCAGTACTTC	CASSFGQQETQYF
-	TRBV12-3/TRBV12-4	TRBJ2-7	-	TGTGCCAGCAGGGGGGGCGCCCCAGAGGGCAACGAGCAGTACTTC	CASRGGAPEGNEQYF
-	TRBV9	TRBJ2-5	-	TGTGCCGGCAGCGTAGGACGAATACAAGAGACCCAGTACTTC	CAGSVGRIQETQYF
TRBD1	TRBV7-8	TRBJ1-6	-	TGTGCCAGCAGTCCGAAACAGGGGCTGAGTTCACCCCTCCACTTT	CASSPKQGLSSPLHF
TRBD2	TRBV29-1	TRBJ2-1	few	TGCAGCGTTGACCCCAGCGGGAGTGGGGAGCAGTTCTTC	CSVDPSGSGEQFF
-	TRBV5-1	TRBJ2-7	few	TGCGCCAGCAGCTTGACGCGGGAACACTCCTACGAGCAGTACTTC	CASSLTREHSYEQYF
TRBD1	TRBV7-8	TRBJ2-5	few	TGTGCCAGCAGCTTAGGAGGGACAGCCCAAGAGACCCAGTACTTC	CASSLGGTAQETQYF
-	TRBV4-1	TRBJ2-1	few	TGCGCCAGCAGCCAAGTTGGGTGGACAGAACACCAGTTCTTC	CASSQVGWTEHQFF
TRBD2	TRBV11-2	TRBJ2-1	-	TGTGCCAGCAGCTATGTGACTAGCGGGCCGCGGTATGAGCAGTTCTTC	CASSYVTSGPRYEQFF
-	TRBV28	TRBJ2-1	-	TGTGCCAGCAGGCTACAGGGTTCCCCTAATGAGCAGTTCTTC	CASRLQGSPNEQFF
-	TRBV20-1	TRBJ1-5	-	TGCAGTGCTAGAGGCGGCTTCCGGCAGCCCCAGCATTTT	CSARGGFRQPQHF
-	TRBV20-1	TRBJ2-7	-	TGCAGTGTCAGGCCACTTATACTAGACTCCTACGAGCAGTACTTC	CSVRPLILDSYEQYF
-	TRBV11-1	TRBJ2-7	-	TGTGCCAGCAGCTCCTCCGGACCCAATGAGCAGTACTTC	CASSSSGPNEQYF
-	TRBV7-9	TRBJ2-7	-	TGTGCCAGCAGCTTAGTTATCGACGAGCAGTACTTC	CASSLVIDEQYF
-	TRBV7-3	TRBJ2-2	-	TGTGCCAGCAGCTTGAGGGCCCCGAAAACCGGGGAGCTGTTTTTT	CASSLRAPKTGELFF
-	TRBV27	TRBJ1-1	-	TGTGCCAGCAGTCTCGTGCGGGGGAGGAACACTGAAGCTTTCTTT	CASSLVRGRNTEAFF
-	TRBV15	TRBJ2-5	-	TGTGCCACCAGCAGGGTAAGACGAGCCCCCAACCATGAGCAGTACTTC	CATSRVRRAPNHEQYF
-	TRBV29-1	TRBJ2-3	-	TGCAGCGCCGATCTAGCAGCCGCAGATACGCAGTATTTT	CSADLAAADTQYF
-	TRBV7-2	TRBJ2-3	-	TGTGCCAGCAGCTTAGGCATAGCGGGCACAGATACGCAGTATTTT	CASSLGIAGTDTQYF
-	TRBV4-2	TRBJ2-1	-	TGTGCCAGCAGCCAAGGTGGGGGCTGGGATGAGCAGTTCTTC	CASSQGGGWDEQFF
TRBD2	TRBV6-1	TRBJ2-1	few	TGTGCCAGCAGTCCCCGACTAGCGGGGACCCTCTACAATGAGCAGTTCTTC	CASSPRLAGTLYNEQFF
TRBD2	TRBV4-1	TRBJ2-1	-	TGCGCCAGCAGCCACCATGGTGAGGGAGGGCCGAAGAATGAGCAGTTCTTC	CASSHHGEGGPKNEQFF
TRBD1	TRBV28	TRBJ2-3	-	TGTGCCAGCAGTCCAAGGGGGCTAGATACGCAGTATTTT	CASSPRGLDTQYF
-	TRBV12-3/TRBV12-4	TRBJ1-5	-	TGTGCCAGCAGTTTCAGGGCTAGCAATCAGCCCCAGCATTTT	CASSFRASNQPQHF
TRBD1	TRBV15	TRBJ2-7	few	TGTGCCACCAGCAGAGATACAGGGGTCACCTACGAGCAGTACTTC	CATSRDTGVTYEQYF
-	TRBV20-1	TRBJ2-5	-	TGCAGTGCGACAATAGGGACCCAGTACTTC	CSATIGTQYF
-	TRBV20-1	TRBJ2-5	-	TGCAGTGCTGAGAACAGGTACCAAGAGATCCAGTACTTC	CSAENRYQEIQYF